These 23 T cell receptor beta chains share one sample of origin, sequenced in a study of blood T cell repertoires in COVID-19. The assay was immunoSEQ multiplex PCR, and TCRdb's table has in-frame clones only and misses some. In the table there are tens of thousands of clones, about 90% of which are singletons. Sequenced material: peripheral blood. The receptors were gathered from a human donor in a cohort sampled during active COVID-19.

The rearrangement joins TRBV5-4 to TRBJ1-1; D not certain. Trimming removed 4 bases from V and 1 base from J, with 11 bases in between. There are 14 residues in the CDR3. CDR1 SGHNT and CDR2 YYREEE come from the germline V gene (reference sequence). This chain's CDR3 is CASSPGRENTEAFF. In nucleotides, the CDR3 is TGTGCCAGCAGCCCGGGAAGGGAGAACACTGAAGCTTTCTTT.

This chain uses TRBV11-2 with TRBJ2-3; 9 bases map to TRBD2. Germline CDR1 reads SGHAT; CDR2 reads FQNNGV. V was clipped by 5 bases and J by 0 bases; unmatched bases: 12. There are 18 residues in the CDR3. Here the CDR3 DNA reads TGTGCCAGCAGCCCCCGGCCGGCTAGCGGGGATAGCACAGATACGCAGTATTTT. Its protein is CASSPRPASGDSTDTQYF.

The chain employs TRBV7-2 and TRBJ1-3; 8 bases line up with TRBD1. Germline V lookup: CDR1 SGHTA, CDR2 FQGNSA. The CDR3 spans 13 residues. J lost 9 bases, V lost 4 bases, and 5 bases had no gene match. The CDR3 coding sequence is TGTGCCAGCAGCTCGACAGGGGCGCCCACCATATATTTT. It translates to CASSSTGAPTIYF.

This chain links TRBV28 with TRBJ2-7; 13 bases agree with TRBD2. The length of the CDR3 is 16 residues. The trim removed 5 bases at V and 7 bases at J, leaving 11 bases unmatched. Germline V lookup: CDR1 MDHEN, CDR2 SYDVKM. The CDR3 coding sequence is TGTGCCAGCAGTCAAACTAGCGGGAGGGCCTACCGGGAGCAGTACTTC. Its protein product is CASSQTSGRAYREQYF. The whole variable domain, remainder taken from reference TRBV28 and TRBJ2-7, is DVKVTQSSRYLVKRTGEKVFLECVQDMDHENMFWYRQDPGLGLRLIYFSYDVKMKEKGDIPEGYSVSREKKERFSLILESASTNQTSMYLCASSQTSGRAYREQYFGPGTRLTVT.

This CDR3 is CASSVRQQAGTEAFF. The CDR3 DNA follows: TGTGCCAGCAGCGTACGGCAACAGGCCGGGACAGAAGCTTTCTTT. J is TRBJ1-1 and V is TRBV9, with a tentative D call TRBD1 (6 bases). With 1 base removed from V and 8 bases from J, the gap between germline ends came to 18 bases. The germline V gene encodes CDR1 SGDLS and CDR2 YYNGEE. CDR3 length: 15 amino acids. The whole variable domain, filled in from reference TRBV9 and TRBJ1-1, reads DSGVTQTPKHLITATGQRVTLRCSPRSGDLSVYWYQQSLDQGLQFLIQYYNGEERAKGNILERFSAQQFPDLHSELNLSSLELGDSALYFCASSVRQQAGTEAFFGQGTRLTVV.

The rearrangement joins TRBV24-1 to TRBJ2-2; TRBD2 agrees at 13 bases. CDR3 length: 15 amino acids. Germline values: CDR1 KGHDR, CDR2 SFDVKD. V shed 7 bases and J 5 bases; nucleotides not matched to a gene: 3. This CDR3 reads CATSTSGRGTGELFF. Here the CDR3 DNA reads TGTGCCACCAGCACTAGCGGGAGGGGAACCGGGGAGCTGTTTTTT.

The chain carries TRBV18 and TRBJ1-2, with TRBD1 as a possible D gene (5 bases). Trimming took off 6 bases at V and 3 bases at J, with 20 bases between the two ends. CDR1 is KGHSH and CDR2 is LQKENI in the germline V gene. This CDR3 is built from 16 residues. As DNA, the CDR3 is TGTGCCAGCTCCCTCACGGGGGGTATGAGAGACTATGGCTACACCTTC. Protein product: CASSLTGGMRDYGYTF.

The gene calls are TRBV3-1 (or the pseudogene TRBV3-2) and TRBJ2-7, with D possibly being TRBD2 (5 bases). Germline assignment: CDR1 LGHDT and CDR2 YNNKEL (reference sequence). Trimming pared 0 bases from V and 4 bases from J, leaving 16 bases between. CDR3 length equals 16 residues. The CDR3 coding sequence is TGTGCCAGCAGCCAAGATAGGGCTAGCCTGGGGTACGAGCAGTACTTC. Protein product: CASSQDRASLGYEQYF.

This clone was counted between two and nine times. DNA of the CDR3: TGCGCCAGCAGCCAAGACGTCCTGCGGACTAATCATGAAAAACTGTTTTTT. It encodes CASSQDVLRTNHEKLFF. V usage is TRBV4-3 and J usage is TRBJ1-4; no reliable D call. CDR1 and CDR2 from the germline V gene are LGHNA and YSLEER. Trimming pared 0 bases from V and 6 bases from J, leaving 17 bases between. The CDR3 extends over 17 amino acids.

V gene TRBV10-3 combines with J gene TRBJ1-4, with TRBD1 as a possible D gene (5 bases). The length of the CDR3 is 15 residues. Per germline, CDR1 ENHRY and CDR2 SYGVKD. The V end was cut by 5 bases, the J end by 6 bases, with 16 bases between. The CDR3, as DNA: TGTGCCATCAGTCCCCGCAGGGCCAATGATGAAAAACTGTTTTTT. The encoded protein is CAISPRRANDEKLFF.

The chain combines TRBV25-1 with TRBJ2-5; possible D gene TRBD2, 5 bases. The CDR3 length is 15 residues. Germline V gene lookup returns CDR1 MGHDK and CDR2 SYGVNS. V gave up 1 base and J gave up 5 bases, with 14 bases separating them. The chain's CDR3 is CASSESGLRGETQYF. The CDR3 nucleotides are TGTGCCAGCAGTGAATCAGGCCTTCGGGGTGAGACCCAGTACTTC.

The genes are TRBV2 and TRBJ2-3; a weak D match, TRBD1 (6 bases). The CDR3 contains 13 residues. CDR1 SNHLY and CDR2 FYNNEI come from the germline V gene. Deletions cut 4 bases from V and 4 bases from J, with 9 bases between. CDR3 bases: TGTGCCAGCAGTGTGGGGGCCCCAGATACGCAGTATTTT. Translating it yields CASSVGAPDTQYF.

The rearrangement joins TRBV5-5 to TRBJ2-1, with TRBD1 as a possible D gene (6 bases). Trimming left V 2 bases short and J 7 bases short, with 10 bases between. CDR3 size: 13 residues. The V gene's germline CDR1 is SGHKS and CDR2 YYEKEE (reference sequence). CDR3 nucleotides: TGTGCCAGCAGCTTTGACAGGAATAATGAGCAGTTCTTC. Translation: CASSFDRNNEQFF.

This sequence joins TRBV10-1 and TRBJ2-7; D is undetermined. CDR1 is WNHNN, CDR2 SYGVQD, per germline (reference sequence). The CDR3 is 14 residues long. Trimming cost V 10 bases and J 0 bases, with 16 bases left between them. CDR3 residues: CATPTTPASYEQYF. The CDR3, as DNA: TGCGCCACCCCTACTACCCCGGCCTCCTACGAGCAGTACTTC.

V is TRBV7-8 and J is TRBJ1-2, with 7 bases fitting TRBD1. CDR3 size: 13 residues. CDR1 is SGHVS and CDR2 is FQNEAQ in the germline V gene. Unmatched junction bases numbered 7, after V lost 5 bases and J lost 7 bases. The CDR3 DNA reads TGTGCCAGCAGCATACGACAGGGATTTGGCTACACCTTC. It translates to CASSIRQGFGYTF.

The genes are TRBV3-1 (or the pseudogene TRBV3-2) and TRBJ2-7; perhaps TRBD1 as D (6 bases). This CDR3 is built from 13 residues. Germline values: CDR1 LGHDT, CDR2 YNNKEL (reference sequence). V was shortened by 4 bases and J by 2 bases, with 9 bases between the two germline ends. Written as DNA, the CDR3 is TGTGCCAGCAGCCGGACAGCGGCCTACGAGCAGTACTTC. This codes for CASSRTAAYEQYF.

The chain combines TRBV2 with TRBJ2-3, with no clear D. This CDR3 comprises 12 residues. Between the trimmed V and J ends, which lost 3 bases and 4 bases, there was a span of 5 bases. The germline gives CDR1 SNHLY, CDR2 FYNNEI. This CDR3 reads CASSETPDTQYF. The DNA of the CDR3 is TGTGCCAGCAGTGAGACTCCAGATACGCAGTATTTT.

CDR3 amino acids: CASSPVAGVTEAFF. The DNA for the CDR3 is TGTGCCAGCAGCCCAGTCGCAGGGGTAACTGAAGCTTTCTTT. The rearrangement links TRBV5-6 to TRBJ1-1; possible D gene TRBD1, 6 bases. The germline CDR1 and CDR2 sequences are SGHDT and YYEEEE. The CDR3 is 14 residues long. Trimming pared 4 bases from V and 5 bases from J, leaving 15 bases between.

This clone showed up just once. The CDR3 coding sequence is TGTGCCAGCAGCCGTACAGGGGGCATTGATCAGCCCCAGCATTTT. Protein sequence: CASSRTGGIDQPQHF. The chain carries TRBV6-5 and TRBJ1-5; TRBD1 aligns across 9 bases. The CDR3 loop spans 15 amino acids. Unmatched junction bases numbered 8, after V lost 6 bases and J lost 5 bases. Germline V gene sequence: CDR1 MNHEY, CDR2 SVGAGI.

The rearrangement joins TRBV19 to TRBJ1-2; 7 bases agree with TRBD1. Germline trimming cut 10 bases from V and 3 bases from J; bases unmatched to any gene: 8. The CDR3 runs 13 residues. CDR1 and CDR2 from the germline V gene are LNHDA and SQIVND (reference sequence). In DNA form, the CDR3 reads TGTGCCACCGAAAGGGACAGCTACTATGGCTACACCTTC. It encodes CATERDSYYGYTF.

The V and J genes are TRBV12-5 and TRBJ2-7; the D gene is possibly TRBD1 (6 bases). This CDR3 contains 13 residues. V was trimmed by 1 base and J by 4 bases, leaving 8 bases between them. From germline, CDR1 is LGHNT and CDR2 FRNRAP. CDR3 coding DNA: TGTGCTAGTGGTTTGGACAGGGTTTACGAGCAGTACTTC. This translates into CASGLDRVYEQYF. Full variable domain (outside the CDR3, taken from reference TRBV12-5 and TRBJ2-7): DARVTQTPRHKVTEMGQEVTMRCQPILGHNTVFWYRQTMMQGLELLAYFRNRAPLDDSGMPKDRFSAEMPDATLATLKIQPSEPRDSAVYFCASGLDRVYEQYFGPGTRLTVT.

The chain joins TRBV6-6 to TRBJ2-1; the D gene is possibly TRBD1 (6 bases). CDR1 and CDR2 from the germline V gene are MNHNY and SVGAGI (reference sequence). CDR3 length equals 16 residues. Trimming stripped 4 bases from V and 8 bases from J, with 21 bases between. CDR3 DNA: TGTGCCAGCAGTTCAACCCGGGACAAATCGATATATGAGCAGTTCTTC. Protein product: CASSSTRDKSIYEQFF.

The chain links TRBV2 to TRBJ2-5; 9 nucleotides agree with TRBD2. The germline CDR1 and CDR2 sequences are SNHLY and FYNNEI. The CDR3 runs 16 residues. Unmatched junction bases numbered 7, after V lost 1 base and J lost 4 bases. CDR3 amino acids: CASSEDRGGAVETQYF. The CDR3 DNA reads TGTGCCAGCAGTGAAGATCGCGGGGGGGCGGTAGAGACCCAGTACTTC.